The entry below describes one T cell receptor beta chain. The antigen is undetermined. RNA extraction was followed by reverse transcription into cDNA, which acted as the sequencing template. The protocol was immunoSEQ multiplex PCR, while the TCRdb copy is restricted to in-frame clones and leaves out a portion. The sample records over 150,000 clones, around 50% being singletons. The data were taken from a study of CD8+ T cells in alopecia areata. This CDR3 region has 13 residues. Trimming removed 0 bases at V and 0 bases at J, with 3 bases between. Germline V CDR1 and CDR2: SGHNT, YYREEE (reference sequence). The study's findings and limits: Scalp repertoires also include resident alphabeta T cells from normal skin. Between patients, shared TCR sequences were less clear than in mice. This was possibly due in part to HLA diversity in the patient population.

Material for sequencing was CD8+ T cells sorted from blood. The V and J genes are TRBV5-4 and TRBJ1-1; no definite D call. This clonotype was obtained from a human donor in good health. CDR3 sequence reads: CASSLVVNTEAFF. CDR3 coding DNA: TGTGCCAGCAGCTTGGTAGTGAACACTGAAGCTTTCTTT. The whole variable domain, remainder taken from reference TRBV5-4 and TRBJ1-1, is ETGVTQSPTHLIKTRGQQVTLRCSSQSGHNTVSWYQQALGQGPQFIFQYYREEENGRGNFPPRFSGLQFPNYSSELNVNALELDDSALYLCASSLVVNTEAFFGQGTRLTVV.